This T cell receptor beta chain was obtained from a study of T cell responses to AZD1222 COVID-19 vaccine. This table comes from immunoSEQ multiplex PCR, and its TCRdb copy is limited to in-frame clones, with some not included. Of 90,000 to 120,000 clones in the sample, more than 80% were seen once. This clone occurred once. Germline V gives CDR1 ENHRY, CDR2 SYGVKD. The CDR3 contains 15 residues. The V gene end was trimmed by 5 bases and the J gene end by 4 bases; junction bases not matched to a gene: 4. Material: peripheral blood, obtained on day 0 of AZD1222 vaccination. The sequence was obtained from an adult in good health. The V gene is TRBV10-3, the J gene TRBJ2-2; TRBD1 aligns across 10 bases. In DNA, the CDR3 is TGTGCCATCAGTCGGGGACAGGGGAGCACCGGGGAGCTGTTTTTT. This codes for CAISRGQGSTGELFF.